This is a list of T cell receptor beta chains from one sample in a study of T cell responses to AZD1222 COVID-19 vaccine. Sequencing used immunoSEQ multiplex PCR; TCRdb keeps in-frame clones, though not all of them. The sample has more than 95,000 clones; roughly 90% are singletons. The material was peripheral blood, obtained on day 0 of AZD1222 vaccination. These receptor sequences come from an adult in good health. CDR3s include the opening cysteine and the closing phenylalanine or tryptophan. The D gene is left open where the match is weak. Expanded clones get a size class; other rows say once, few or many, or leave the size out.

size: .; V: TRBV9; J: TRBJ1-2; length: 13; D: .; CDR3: CASSVDRNYGYTF; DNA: TGTGCCAGCAGCGTCGACAGGAACTATGGCTACACCTTC
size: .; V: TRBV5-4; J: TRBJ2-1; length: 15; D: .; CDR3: CASSLNSGVGNEQFF; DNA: TGTGCCAGCAGCCTAAACTCGGGAGTGGGGAATGAGCAGTTCTTC
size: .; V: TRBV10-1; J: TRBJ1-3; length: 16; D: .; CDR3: CASSEFQETNGNTIYF; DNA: TGCGCCAGCAGTGAATTTCAGGAAACGAACGGAAACACCATATATTTT
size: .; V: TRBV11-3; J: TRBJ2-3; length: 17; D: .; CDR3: CASSPRKSGQGTDTQYF; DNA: TGTGCCAGCAGCCCTCGGAAATCGGGACAAGGCACAGATACGCAGTATTTT
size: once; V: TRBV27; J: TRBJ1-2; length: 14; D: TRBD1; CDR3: CASSLTDRLAGYTF; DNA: TGTGCCAGCAGTTTAACGGACAGGTTGGCTGGCTACACCTTC
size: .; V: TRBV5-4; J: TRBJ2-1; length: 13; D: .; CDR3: CASSLTQNNEQFF; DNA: TGTGCCAGCAGCTTAACTCAAAACAATGAGCAGTTCTTC
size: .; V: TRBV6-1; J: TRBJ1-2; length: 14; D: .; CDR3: CASSDYPGSSGYTF; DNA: TGTGCCAGCAGTGATTATCCAGGGTCAAGTGGCTACACCTTC
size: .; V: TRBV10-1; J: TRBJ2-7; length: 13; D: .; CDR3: CASALPESAEQYF; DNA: TGCGCCAGCGCCCTGCCCGAGAGTGCCGAGCAGTACTTC
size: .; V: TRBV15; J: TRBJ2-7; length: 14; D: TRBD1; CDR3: CATSRRPTGDEQYF; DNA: TGTGCCACCAGCAGACGTCCGACAGGGGACGAGCAGTACTTC
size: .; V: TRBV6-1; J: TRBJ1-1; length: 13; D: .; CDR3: CASSDDSHTEAFF; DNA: TGTGCCAGCAGTGACGACAGTCACACTGAAGCTTTCTTT
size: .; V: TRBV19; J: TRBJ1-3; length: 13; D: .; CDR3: CASGWQSGNTIYF; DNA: TGTGCCAGCGGGTGGCAGTCTGGAAACACCATATATTTT
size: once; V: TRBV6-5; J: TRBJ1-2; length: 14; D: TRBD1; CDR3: CASSQTGPNYGYTF; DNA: TGTGCCAGCAGCCAGACAGGGCCTAACTATGGCTACACCTTC
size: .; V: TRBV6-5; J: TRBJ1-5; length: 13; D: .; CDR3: CASSSGLNQPQHF; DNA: TGTGCCAGCAGTTCGGGATTGAATCAGCCCCAGCATTTT
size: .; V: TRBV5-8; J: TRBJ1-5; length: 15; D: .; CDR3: CASSTGRYSNQPQHF; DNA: TGTGCCAGCAGCACGGGACGGTATAGCAATCAGCCCCAGCATTTT
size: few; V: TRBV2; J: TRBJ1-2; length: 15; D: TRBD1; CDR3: CASSGPRGQADGYTF; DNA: TGTGCCAGCAGTGGCCCCAGGGGGCAAGCTGATGGCTACACCTTC
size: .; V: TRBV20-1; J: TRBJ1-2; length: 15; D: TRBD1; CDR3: CSASDSRGQGNGYTF; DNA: TGCAGTGCAAGTGATTCCCGGGGACAGGGAAATGGCTACACCTTC
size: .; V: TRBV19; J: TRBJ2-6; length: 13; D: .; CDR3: CASTLSGANVLTF; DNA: TGTGCCAGTACCCTCTCTGGGGCCAACGTCCTGACTTTC
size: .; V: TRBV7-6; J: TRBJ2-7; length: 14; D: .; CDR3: CASSYRHGADEQYF; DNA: TGTGCCAGCAGCTACAGACATGGGGCGGACGAGCAGTACTTC
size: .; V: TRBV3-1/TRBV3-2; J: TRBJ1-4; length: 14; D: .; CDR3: CASSKTATNEKLFF; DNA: TGTGCCAGCAGTAAGACTGCAACTAATGAAAAACTGTTTTTT
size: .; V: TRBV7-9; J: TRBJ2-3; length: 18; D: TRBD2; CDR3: CASSYRGLAGWSTDTQYF; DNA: TGTGCCAGCAGCTACCGAGGACTAGCGGGATGGAGCACAGATACGCAGTATTTT
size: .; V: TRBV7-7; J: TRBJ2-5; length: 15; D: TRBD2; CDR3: CASSETSGLQETQYF; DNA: TGTGCTAGCAGCGAGACTAGCGGACTTCAAGAGACCCAGTACTTC
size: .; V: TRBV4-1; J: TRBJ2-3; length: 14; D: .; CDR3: CASSQGLSTDTQYF; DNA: TGCGCCAGCAGCCAAGGGCTCAGCACAGATACGCAGTATTTT
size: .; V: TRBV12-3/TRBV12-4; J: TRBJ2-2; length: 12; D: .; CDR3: CASKGSTGELFF; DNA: TGTGCCAGCAAGGGGAGCACCGGGGAGCTGTTTTTT
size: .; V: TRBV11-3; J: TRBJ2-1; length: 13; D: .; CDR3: CASSPRLGNEQFF; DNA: TGTGCCAGCAGCCCGCGGTTAGGCAATGAGCAGTTCTTC
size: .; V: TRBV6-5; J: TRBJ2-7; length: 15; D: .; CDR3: CASSRASLSNYEQYF; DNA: TGTGCCAGCAGCCGAGCCAGTTTGAGCAACTACGAGCAGTACTTC